This T cell receptor (beta chain) was profiled in a study of T-cell memory formation after mild COVID-19. Overall study results and limits: Mainly in CM and EM were contracting CD4+ clones; CD8+ were in EMRA.

V lost 3 bases, J lost 6 bases, and 14 bases lay in between. CDR3 size: 14 residues. On this clonotype: Its antigen is as yet unknown.

TCRdb recomputed calls from the 5' RACE reads with MiXCR, one row per CDR3 protein. The profile shows roughly 130,000 distinct CDR3 sequences, about 5.9% of them singletons. The sequence derives from an adult woman who had mild COVID-19 (a few samples of this study predate the infection). Cell type and time point are not known. The V and J genes are TRBV12-3 or TRBV12-4 and TRBJ1-2; the D gene is possibly TRBD1 (5 bases). Sample: PBMCs or a T cell subset sorted from them (not recorded which). In DNA form, the CDR3 reads TGTGCCAGCAGTTTTTTCCCGGGACTCCATGGCTACACCTTC. Protein: CASSFFPGLHGYTF.